This entry is about one T cell receptor (beta chain). Its antigen remains unidentified. This CDR3 is 13 amino acids long. After removal of 4 bases from V and 8 bases from J, the junction contained 5 bases not matched to a gene. CDR1 and CDR2 (germline): MNHEY, SVGAGI. This sample was taken from a study of beta chain features in type 1 diabetes. Notes on the study in general: VDJ junctions from patients with type 1 diabetes contained fewer insertions and more deletions. TCRB CDR3s were moderately but significantly shorter in Type 1 diabetes patients in all four CD4+ subsets.

Purity of each sorted population was above 95%. Isolated RNA was reverse transcribed in full, so expressed TCRB transcripts were sequenced. Method: immunoSEQ multiplex PCR; TCRdb's copy keeps in-frame clones and lacks some. The table includes 400,000 or so clones, 9.6% detected once. The clonotype originates from a man aged 30 to 39 with type 1 diabetes. Sequencing input: central memory CD4+ T cells from blood. The chain couples TRBV6-5 to TRBJ2-1; 7 bases are shared with TRBD2. Here the CDR3 reads CASSFSAGDEQFF. Written as DNA, the CDR3 is TGTGCCAGCAGTTTTTCTGCGGGAGATGAGCAGTTCTTC.